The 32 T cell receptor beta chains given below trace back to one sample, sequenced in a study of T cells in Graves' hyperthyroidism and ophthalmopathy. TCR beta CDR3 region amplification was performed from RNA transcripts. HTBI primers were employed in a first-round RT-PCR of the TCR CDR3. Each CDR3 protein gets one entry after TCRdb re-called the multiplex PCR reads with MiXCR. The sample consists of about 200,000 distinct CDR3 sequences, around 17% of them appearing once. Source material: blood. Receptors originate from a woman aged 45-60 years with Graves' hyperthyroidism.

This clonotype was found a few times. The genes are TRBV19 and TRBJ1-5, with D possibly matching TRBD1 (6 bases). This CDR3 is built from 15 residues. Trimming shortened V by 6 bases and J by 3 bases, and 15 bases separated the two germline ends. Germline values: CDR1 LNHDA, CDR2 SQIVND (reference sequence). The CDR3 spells CASRDQTGPNQPQHF. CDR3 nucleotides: TGTGCCAGTAGAGACCAAACAGGGCCCAATCAGCCCCAGCATTTT.

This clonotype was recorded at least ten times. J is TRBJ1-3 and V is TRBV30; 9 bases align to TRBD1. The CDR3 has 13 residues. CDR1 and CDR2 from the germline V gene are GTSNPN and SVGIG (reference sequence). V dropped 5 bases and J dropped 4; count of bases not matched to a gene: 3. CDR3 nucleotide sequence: TGTGCCTGGTTCGGGACAGGGGGAAACACCATATATTTT. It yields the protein CAWFGTGGNTIYF. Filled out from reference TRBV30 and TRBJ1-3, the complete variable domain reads SQTIHQWPATLVQPVGSPLSLECTVEGTSNPNLYWYRQAAGRGLQLLFYSVGIGQISSEVPQNLSASRPQDRQFILSSKKLLLSDSGFYLCAWFGTGGNTIYFGEGSWLTVV.

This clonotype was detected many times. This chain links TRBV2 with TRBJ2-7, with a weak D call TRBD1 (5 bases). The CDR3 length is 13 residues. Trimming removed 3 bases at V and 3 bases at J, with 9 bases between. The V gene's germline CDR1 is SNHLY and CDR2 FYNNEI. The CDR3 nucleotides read TGTGCCAGCAGTGAGAGACAGAACTACGAGCAGTACTTC. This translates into CASSERQNYEQYF.

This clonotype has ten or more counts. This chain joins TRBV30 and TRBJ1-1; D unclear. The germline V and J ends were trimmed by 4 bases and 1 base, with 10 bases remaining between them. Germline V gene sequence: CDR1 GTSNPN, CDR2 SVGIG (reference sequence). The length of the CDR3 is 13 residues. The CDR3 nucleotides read TGTGCCTGGATCGCAGACTGGAACACTGAAGCTTTCTTT. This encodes CAWIADWNTEAFF.

CDR3 coding DNA: TGCAGCGTTGGGGGGCTCGGGGAGAACGAGCAGTACTTC. This codes for CSVGGLGENEQYF. V gene TRBV29-1 combines with J gene TRBJ2-7; perhaps TRBD1 as D (6 bases). Deletions cut 4 bases from V and 5 bases from J, with 15 bases between. The CDR3 spans 13 residues. From germline, CDR1 is SQVTM and CDR2 ANQGSEA.

The CDR3 DNA reads as TGTGCCAGCAGCTCCTTGGTATACAAAAACATTCAGTACTTC. Amino acid sequence: CASSSLVYKNIQYF. The chain recombines TRBV27 with TRBJ2-4, with D unresolved. V was trimmed by 6 bases and J by 3 bases, leaving 12 bases between them. CDR3 size: 14 residues. Germline-derived CDR1 and CDR2 are MNHEY and SMNVEV (reference sequence).

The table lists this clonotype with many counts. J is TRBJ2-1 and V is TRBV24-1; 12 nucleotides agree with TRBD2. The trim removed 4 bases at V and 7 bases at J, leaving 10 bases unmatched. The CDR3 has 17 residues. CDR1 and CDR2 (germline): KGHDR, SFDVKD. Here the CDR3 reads CATSDHRLAGVRNEQFF. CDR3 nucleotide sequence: TGTGCCACCAGTGACCATAGACTAGCGGGAGTCAGGAATGAGCAGTTCTTC.

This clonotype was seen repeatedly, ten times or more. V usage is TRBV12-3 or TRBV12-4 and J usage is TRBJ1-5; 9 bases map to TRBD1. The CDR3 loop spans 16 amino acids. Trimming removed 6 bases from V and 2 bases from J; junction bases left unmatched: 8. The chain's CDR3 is CASRFRTGDGNQPQHF. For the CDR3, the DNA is TGTGCCAGCAGATTTAGGACAGGGGATGGCAATCAGCCCCAGCATTTT.

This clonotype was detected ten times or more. In DNA, the CDR3 is TGTGCCAGCAGCCCGGGGGAGTTATCCTACAATGAGCAGTTCTTC. This translates into CASSPGELSYNEQFF. The J gene is TRBJ2-1, the V gene TRBV3-1, with TRBD2 as a possible D gene (6 bases). Trimming took off 4 bases at V and 1 base at J, with 11 bases between the two ends. The CDR3 totals 15 residues. Germline V gene lookup returns CDR1 LGHDT and CDR2 YNNKEL (reference sequence).

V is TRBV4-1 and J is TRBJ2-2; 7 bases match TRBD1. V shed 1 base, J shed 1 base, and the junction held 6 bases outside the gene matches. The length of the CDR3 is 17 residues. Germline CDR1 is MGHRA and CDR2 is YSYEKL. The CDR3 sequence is CASSQVGWDRNTGELFF. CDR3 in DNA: TGCGCCAGCAGCCAAGTTGGATGGGACAGGAACACCGGGGAGCTGTTTTTT.

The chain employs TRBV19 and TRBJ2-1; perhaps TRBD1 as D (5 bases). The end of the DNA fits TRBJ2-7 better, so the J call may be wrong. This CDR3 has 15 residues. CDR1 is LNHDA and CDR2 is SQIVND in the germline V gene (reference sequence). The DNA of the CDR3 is TGTGCCAGTATCGCAGGGTCAGGTCCCTACAATGAGCAGTACTTC. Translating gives CASIAGSGPYNEQYF.

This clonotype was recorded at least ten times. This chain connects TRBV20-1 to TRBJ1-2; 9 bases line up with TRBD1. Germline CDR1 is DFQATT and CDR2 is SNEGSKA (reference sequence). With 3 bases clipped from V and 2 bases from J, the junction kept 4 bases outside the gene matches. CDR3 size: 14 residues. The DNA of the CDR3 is TGCAGTGCTAGGCCCGGGACAGGGAACTATGGCTACACCTTC. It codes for CSARPGTGNYGYTF.

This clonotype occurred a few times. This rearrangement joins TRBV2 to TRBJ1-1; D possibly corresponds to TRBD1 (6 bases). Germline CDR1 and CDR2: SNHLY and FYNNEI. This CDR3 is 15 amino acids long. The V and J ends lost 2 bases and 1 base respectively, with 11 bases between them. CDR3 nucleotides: TGTGCCAGCAGTGAACAGGGGCATCAGAACACTGAAGCTTTCTTT. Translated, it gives CASSEQGHQNTEAFF.

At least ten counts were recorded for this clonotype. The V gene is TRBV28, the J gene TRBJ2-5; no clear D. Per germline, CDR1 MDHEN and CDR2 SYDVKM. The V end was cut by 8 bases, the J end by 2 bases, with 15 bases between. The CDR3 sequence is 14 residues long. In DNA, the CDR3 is TGTGCCAGCCAGACCCGGGCGGAGCAAGAGACCCAGTACTTC. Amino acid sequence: CASQTRAEQETQYF.

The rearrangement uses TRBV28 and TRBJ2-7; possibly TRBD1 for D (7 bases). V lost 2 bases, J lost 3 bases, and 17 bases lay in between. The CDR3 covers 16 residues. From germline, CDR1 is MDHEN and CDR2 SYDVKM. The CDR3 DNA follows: TGTGCCAGCAGTTTAGGTGTGCAGGGGGGAAACTACGAGCAGTACTTC. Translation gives CASSLGVQGGNYEQYF.

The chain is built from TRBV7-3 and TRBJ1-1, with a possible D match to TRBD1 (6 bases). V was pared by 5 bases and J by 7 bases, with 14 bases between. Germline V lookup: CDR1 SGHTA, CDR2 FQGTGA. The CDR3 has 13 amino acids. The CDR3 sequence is CASSRARDIEAFF. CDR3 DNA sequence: TGTGCCAGCAGCCGCGCCCGGGACATTGAAGCTTTCTTT.

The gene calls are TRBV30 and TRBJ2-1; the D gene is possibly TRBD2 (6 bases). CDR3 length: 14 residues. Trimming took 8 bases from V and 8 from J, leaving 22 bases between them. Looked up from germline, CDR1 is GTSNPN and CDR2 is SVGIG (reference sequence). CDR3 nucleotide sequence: TGTGCCAGTAGTGCGAGACTAGTTGGGCATGAGCAGTTCTTC. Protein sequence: CASSARLVGHEQFF.

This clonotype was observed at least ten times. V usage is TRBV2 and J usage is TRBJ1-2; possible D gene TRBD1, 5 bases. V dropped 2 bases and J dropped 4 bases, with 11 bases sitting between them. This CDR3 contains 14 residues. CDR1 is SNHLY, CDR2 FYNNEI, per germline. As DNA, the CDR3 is TGTGCCAGCAGTGAATCCCGACAGTTCTATGGCTACACCTTC. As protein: CASSESRQFYGYTF. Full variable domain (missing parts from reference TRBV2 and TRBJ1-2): EPEVTQTPSHQVTQMGQEVILRCVPISNHLYFYWYRQILGQKVEFLVSFYNNEISEKSEIFDDQFSVERPDGSNFTLKIRSTKLEDSAMYFCASSESRQFYGYTFGSGTRLTVV.

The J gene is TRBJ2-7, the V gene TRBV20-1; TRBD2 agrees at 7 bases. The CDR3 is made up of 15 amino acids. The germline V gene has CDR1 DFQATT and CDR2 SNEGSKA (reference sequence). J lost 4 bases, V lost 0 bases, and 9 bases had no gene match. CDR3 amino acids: CSARDGATSLYEQYF. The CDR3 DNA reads TGCAGTGCTAGAGATGGGGCGACTAGCTTGTACGAGCAGTACTTC.

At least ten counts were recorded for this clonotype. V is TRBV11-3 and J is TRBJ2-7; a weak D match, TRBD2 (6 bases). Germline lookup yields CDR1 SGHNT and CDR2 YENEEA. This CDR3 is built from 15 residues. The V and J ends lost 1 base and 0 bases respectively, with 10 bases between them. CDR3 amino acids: CASSLAGAFSYEQYF. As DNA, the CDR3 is TGTGCCAGCAGCTTAGCGGGAGCCTTCTCCTACGAGCAGTACTTC.

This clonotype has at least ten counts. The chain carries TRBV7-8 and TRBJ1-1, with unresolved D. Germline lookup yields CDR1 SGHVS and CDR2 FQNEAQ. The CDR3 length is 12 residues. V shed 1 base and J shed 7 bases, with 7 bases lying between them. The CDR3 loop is CASSLGGSEAFF. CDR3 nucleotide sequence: TGTGCCAGCAGCTTAGGAGGTAGTGAAGCTTTCTTT. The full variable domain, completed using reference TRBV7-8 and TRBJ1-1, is GAGVSQSPRYKVAKRGQDVALRCDPISGHVSLFWYQQALGQGPEFLTYFQNEAQLDKSGLPSDRFFAERPEGSVSTLKIQRTQQEDSAVYLCASSLGGSEAFFGQGTRLTVV.

Here the CDR3 reads CASSQEGWASGGYTF. The CDR3 DNA reads TGTGCCAGCAGCCAAGAGGGGTGGGCCTCCGGTGGCTACACCTTC. The chain links TRBV14 to TRBJ1-2; D ambiguous. CDR1 and CDR2 from the germline V gene are SGHDN and FVKESK. The CDR3 spans 15 residues. V shed 0 bases and J shed 7 bases, with 15 bases lying between them.

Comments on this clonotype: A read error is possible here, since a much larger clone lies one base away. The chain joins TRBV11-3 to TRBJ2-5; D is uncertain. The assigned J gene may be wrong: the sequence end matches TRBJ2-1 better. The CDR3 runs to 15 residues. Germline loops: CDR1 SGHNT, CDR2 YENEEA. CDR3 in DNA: TGTGCCAGCAGCATCAGAAGTTTACCCCGCGAGACCCAGTTCTTC. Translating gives CASSIRSLPRETQFF.

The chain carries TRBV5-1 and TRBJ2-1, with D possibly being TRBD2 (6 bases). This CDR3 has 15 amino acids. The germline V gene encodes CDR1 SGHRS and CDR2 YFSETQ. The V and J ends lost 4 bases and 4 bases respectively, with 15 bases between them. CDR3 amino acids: CASSIRLDRYNEQFF. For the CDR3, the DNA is TGCGCCAGCAGCATACGACTAGATCGGTACAATGAGCAGTTCTTC.

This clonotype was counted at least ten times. The CDR3 sequence is CASSPSGGDGEAFF. For the CDR3, the DNA is TGTGCCAGCAGCCCCTCGGGGGGGGACGGTGAAGCTTTCTTT. The chain uses TRBV12-3 or TRBV12-4 and TRBJ1-1; TRBD1 is a possible D gene (5 bases). Trimming stripped 6 bases from V and 7 bases from J, with 18 bases between. The CDR3 extends over 14 amino acids.

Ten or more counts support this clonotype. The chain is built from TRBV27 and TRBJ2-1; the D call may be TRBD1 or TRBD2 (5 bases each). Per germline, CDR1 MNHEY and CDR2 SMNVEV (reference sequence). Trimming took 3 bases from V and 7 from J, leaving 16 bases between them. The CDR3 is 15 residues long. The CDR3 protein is CASSFLPGRQNEQFF. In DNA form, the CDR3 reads TGTGCCAGCAGTTTTCTCCCGGGACGTCAGAATGAGCAGTTCTTC.

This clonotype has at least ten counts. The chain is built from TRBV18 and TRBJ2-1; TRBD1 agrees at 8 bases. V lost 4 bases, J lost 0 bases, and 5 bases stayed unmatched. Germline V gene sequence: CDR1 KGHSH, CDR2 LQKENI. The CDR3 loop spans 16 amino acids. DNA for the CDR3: TGTGCCAGCTCACGACAGGGGAGAGGCTCCTACAATGAGCAGTTCTTC. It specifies CASSRQGRGSYNEQFF.

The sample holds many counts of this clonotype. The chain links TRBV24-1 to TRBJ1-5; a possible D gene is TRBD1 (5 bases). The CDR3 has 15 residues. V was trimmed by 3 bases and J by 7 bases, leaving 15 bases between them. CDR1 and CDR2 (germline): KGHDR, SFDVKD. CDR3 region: CATSDGGVLGQPQHF. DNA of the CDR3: TGTGCCACCAGTGATGGGGGGGTATTGGGACAGCCCCAGCATTTT.

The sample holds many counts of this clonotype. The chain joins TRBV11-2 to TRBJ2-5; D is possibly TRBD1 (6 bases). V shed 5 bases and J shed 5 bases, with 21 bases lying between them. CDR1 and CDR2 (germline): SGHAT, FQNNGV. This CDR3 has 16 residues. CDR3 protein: CASSQFPQGPGETQYF. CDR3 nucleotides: TGTGCCAGCAGCCAATTTCCCCAGGGGCCCGGGGAGACCCAGTACTTC.

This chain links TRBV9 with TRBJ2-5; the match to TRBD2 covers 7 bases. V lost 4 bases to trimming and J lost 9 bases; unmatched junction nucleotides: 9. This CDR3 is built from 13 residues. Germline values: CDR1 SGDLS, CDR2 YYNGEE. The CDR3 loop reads CASSWTRSEAQYF. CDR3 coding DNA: TGTGCCAGCAGCTGGACTAGGTCTGAGGCCCAGTACTTC. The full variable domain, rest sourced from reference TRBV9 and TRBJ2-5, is DSGVTQTPKHLITATGQRVTLRCSPRSGDLSVYWYQQSLDQGLQFLIQYYNGEERAKGNILERFSAQQFPDLHSELNLSSLELGDSALYFCASSWTRSEAQYFGPGTRLLVL.

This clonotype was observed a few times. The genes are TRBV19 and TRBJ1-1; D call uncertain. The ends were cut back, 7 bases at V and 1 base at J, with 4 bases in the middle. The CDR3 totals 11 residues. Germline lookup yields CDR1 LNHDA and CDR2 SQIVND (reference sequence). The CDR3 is CASNQNTEAFF. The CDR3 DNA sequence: TGTGCCAGTAATCAGAACACTGAAGCTTTCTTT.

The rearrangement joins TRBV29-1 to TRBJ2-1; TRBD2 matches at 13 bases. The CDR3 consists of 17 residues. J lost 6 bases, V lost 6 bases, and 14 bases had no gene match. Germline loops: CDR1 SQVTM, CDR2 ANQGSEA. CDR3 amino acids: CSVDNGLAGVPTNEQFF. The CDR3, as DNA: TGCAGCGTCGACAACGGACTAGCGGGAGTACCTACCAATGAGCAGTTCTTC.